This T cell receptor beta chain stems from a study of CD8 T cells in Susac syndrome. In the multiple sclerosis control group, patients were treatment-naive and had stable or active relapsing-remitting disease. RNA in amounts of roughly 0.5 to 1 ug was reverse transcribed with random hexamers. The TCR beta CDR3 was amplified by immunoSEQ multiplex PCR across 54 Vbeta, 13 Jbeta. One entry per CDR3 protein, called by TCRdb with MiXCR from the immunoSEQ multiplex PCR reads. The sample gives about 120,000 distinct CDR3 sequences, approximately 94% of which show up once; about 0.12% is in the top ten. Notes on the study in general: Only a relatively small number of individuals were included in the TCR sequencing and HLA analysis.

The V gene end was trimmed by 3 bases and the J gene end by 0 bases; junction bases not matched to a gene: 9. Germline CDR1 SGHRS, CDR2 YFSETQ. This CDR3 comprises 18 residues. As for this clonotype: No antigen is known for it.

Material for sequencing was CD4+ T cells from PBMCs. This sequence originates from a human donor with multiple sclerosis. The chain is built from TRBV5-1 and TRBJ1-3, with 10 bases matching TRBD1. CDR3 nucleotide sequence: TGCGCCAGCAGCTGGGCGACGGGACAGGGGCCCTCTGGAAACACCATATATTTT. Residues: CASSWATGQGPSGNTIYF.